One T cell receptor (beta chain) is described in this entry. As to time point: baseline pretreatment blood. Indicated treatment: 15 Gy SBRT to primary tumor, nephrectomy 4 weeks later. The record originates from a study of radiation and T cells in renal cell carcinoma. The germline V gene encodes CDR1 SGHDN and CDR2 FVKESK. The CDR3 covers 13 residues. Trimming stripped 8 bases from V and 7 bases from J, with 17 bases between. Profiling relied on immunoSEQ multiplex PCR, and the TCRdb table lists in-frame clones only, not all of them. Found here are 90,000 to 95,000 clones, under 90% of them singletons; the top ten hold 5% to 8%.

The genes are TRBV14 and TRBJ1-1; weak D call: TRBD1 (6 bases). The source was blood, collected from a patient whose treatment included radiotherapy and nephrectomy. The TCR sequence derives from a man in his 60s with renal cell carcinoma. CDR3 sequence: CASPFRGEVEAFF. CDR3 DNA: TGTGCCAGCCCTTTCAGGGGAGAGGTTGAAGCTTTCTTT. Combining the CDR3 with reference TRBV14 and TRBJ1-1 gives the whole variable domain EAGVTQFPSHSVIEKGQTVTLRCDPISGHDNLYWYRRVMGKEIKFLLHFVKESKQDESGMPNNRFLAERTGGTYSTLKVQPAELEDSGVYFCASPFRGEVEAFFGQGTRLTVV.